Presented here are 9 T cell receptor beta chains from one specimen sequenced in a study of Ad26.COV2.S vaccination and SARS-CoV-2 variants. The treatment: roughly 19 received Ad26.COV2.S at low or high dose, single or two shots; about 5 received placebo; per-sample allocation not given. Samples came from day 63 after the first vaccine or placebo injection. Clones were sequenced by immunoSEQ multiplex PCR, and TCRdb holds only the in-frame ones, with some missing. The sample has some 390,000 clones, approximately 91% seen once. Sample: peripheral blood, taken in a trial of Ad26.COV2.S vaccine versus placebo. The origin of the receptors is a person between 18 and 60 years old who received the Ad26.COV2.S COVID-19 vaccine or a placebo.

The chain recombines TRBV28 with TRBJ2-7, with 9 bases fitting TRBD2. Per germline, CDR1 MDHEN and CDR2 SYDVKM. This CDR3 region has 20 residues. The J segment lost 8 bases and the V segment lost 3 bases, leaving 26 bases of the junction unmatched. The CDR3 reads CASSFTLGGRGGTSLNQQYF. In nucleotides, the CDR3 is TGTGCCAGCAGTTTCACTTTAGGTGGTCGAGGCGGGACTAGCCTGAACCAGCAGTACTTC.

V usage is TRBV19 and J usage is TRBJ2-2; 8 bases match TRBD2. The germline V gene encodes CDR1 LNHDA and CDR2 SQIVND (reference sequence). This CDR3 is built from 15 residues. J was trimmed by 6 bases and V by 3 bases; bases with no gene match: 6. CDR3 DNA sequence: TGTGCCAGTAGTATTTTAGGACTAGCTCCCGGGGAGCTGTTTTTT. Its protein is CASSILGLAPGELFF.

The chain employs TRBV19 and TRBJ2-2, with 7 bases fitting TRBD1. V was pared by 4 bases and J by 2 bases, with 4 bases of the junction left unmatched. Germline V lookup: CDR1 LNHDA, CDR2 SQIVND (reference sequence). The CDR3 totals 15 residues. DNA for the CDR3: TGTGCCAGTAGTACCCGACAGGGAAACACCGGGGAGCTGTTTTTT. It encodes CASSTRQGNTGELFF.

The rearrangement links TRBV25-1 to TRBJ2-7, with TRBD1 as a possible D gene (5 bases). Germline CDR1 reads MGHDK; CDR2 reads SYGVNS. Trimming removed 0 bases from V and 6 bases from J, with 6 bases in between. CDR3 length equals 12 residues. The CDR3 reads CASSEYGAEQYF. The DNA for the CDR3 is TGTGCCAGCAGTGAATATGGGGCCGAGCAGTACTTC.

This chain links TRBV2 with TRBJ2-1; D perhaps matches TRBD2 (7 bases). The ends were cut back, 6 bases at V and 13 bases at J, with 13 bases in the middle. Germline V lookup: CDR1 SNHLY, CDR2 FYNNEI. CDR3 length: 11 residues. Here the CDR3 reads CASREGGIQFF. For the CDR3, the DNA is TGTGCCAGCAGGGAGGGGGGGATACAGTTCTTC.

The gene calls are TRBV20-1 and TRBJ2-5; no definite D call. CDR3 length: 11 residues. In germline, CDR1 is DFQATT, CDR2 SNEGSKA (reference sequence). The V end lost 2 bases, the J end lost 5 bases, and 6 bases lay between the germline ends. The CDR3 reads CSARMEETQYF. DNA for the CDR3: TGCAGTGCTAGAATGGAGGAGACCCAGTACTTC.

V and J are TRBV5-4 and TRBJ2-3; the D is unclear. CDR3 length: 13 amino acids. Germline CDR1 reads SGHNT; CDR2 reads YYREEE (reference sequence). V was cut by 0 bases and J by 1 base, with 3 bases left in between. The CDR3 reads CASSLVGTDTQYF. CDR3 sequence (DNA): TGTGCCAGCAGCTTGGTGGGCACAGATACGCAGTATTTT.

The chain links TRBV11-2 to TRBJ1-2, with D maybe TRBD1 (6 bases). V was trimmed by 0 bases and J by 8 bases, leaving 13 bases between them. Germline values: CDR1 SGHAT, CDR2 FQNNGV. CDR3 size: 14 residues. CDR3 DNA: TGTGCCAGCAGCTTAGATCATACAGGGCGCGGCTACACCTTC. Amino acids: CASSLDHTGRGYTF.

The V gene is TRBV30, the J gene TRBJ1-1; D possibly corresponds to TRBD1 (5 bases). The germline gives CDR1 GTSNPN, CDR2 SVGIG (reference sequence). CDR3 length: 14 amino acids. Trimming removed 5 bases from V and 1 base from J, with 14 bases in between. CDR3 bases: TGTGCCTGGTCCCCCGGCGGGGGGAACACTGAAGCTTTCTTT. This translates into CAWSPGGGNTEAFF.